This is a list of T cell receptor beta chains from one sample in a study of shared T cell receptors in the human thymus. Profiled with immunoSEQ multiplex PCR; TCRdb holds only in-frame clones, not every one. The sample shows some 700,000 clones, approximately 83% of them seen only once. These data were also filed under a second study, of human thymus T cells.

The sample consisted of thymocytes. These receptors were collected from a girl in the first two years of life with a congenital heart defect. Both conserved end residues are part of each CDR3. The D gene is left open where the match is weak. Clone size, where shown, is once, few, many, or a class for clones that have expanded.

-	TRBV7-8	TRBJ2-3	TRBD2	CASSLGGTSGGPDTQYF	TGTGCCAGCAGCCTAGGCGGGACTAGCGGGGGACCAGATACGCAGTATTTT
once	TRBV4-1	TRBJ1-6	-	CASSQGPLTSDNSPLHF	TGCGCCAGCAGCCAAGGACCCTTGACATCCGATAATTCACCCCTCCACTTT
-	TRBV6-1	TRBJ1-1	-	CASSKSLSMNTEAFF	TGTGCCAGCAGTAAAAGCCTTTCCATGAACACTGAAGCTTTCTTT
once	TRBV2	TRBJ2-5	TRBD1	CASSVIRDRGVWETQYF	TGTGCCAGCAGCGTCATCCGGGACAGGGGGGTTTGGGAGACCCAGTACTTC
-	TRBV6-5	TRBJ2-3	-	CASSSGVGHQDTQYF	TGTGCCAGCAGTTCGGGAGTGGGGCACCAGGATACGCAGTATTTT
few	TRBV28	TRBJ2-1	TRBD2	CASSLWGGIYNEQFF	TGTGCCAGCAGTTTGTGGGGGGGGATTTACAATGAGCAGTTCTTC
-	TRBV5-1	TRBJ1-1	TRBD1	CASSLGTANTEAFF	TGCGCCAGCAGCCTCGGGACAGCGAACACTGAAGCTTTCTTT
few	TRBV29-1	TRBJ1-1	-	CSLSPGHVNTEAFF	TGCAGTTTATCCCCGGGACACGTGAACACTGAAGCTTTCTTT
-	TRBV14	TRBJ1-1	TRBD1	CASSAGTGGKCPEAFF	TGTGCCAGCAGCGCCGGGACAGGGGGCAAGTGCCCTGAAGCTTTCTTT
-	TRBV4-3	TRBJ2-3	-	CASSQDRDRDSRWCTDTQYF	TGCGCCAGCAGCCAAGATCGTGACCGGGACTCCAGATGGTGCACAGATACGCAGTATTTT
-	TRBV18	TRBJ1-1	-	CASSASATGFKLVTEAFF	TGTGCCAGCTCAGCGTCAGCGACAGGTTTTAAGTTGGTCACTGAAGCTTTCTTT